These 21 T cell receptor beta chains originate from one sample sequenced in a study of response to subunit inactivated influenza vaccine. TCRdb passed the RT-PCR reads through MiXCR, listing each CDR3 protein once. Of some 500,000 distinct CDR3 sequences listed, approximately 16% are singletons. Sequenced material: CD4+ T cells sorted from PBMCs, taken around 25 months after vaccination. Receptor source: a man aged 50-75 years who received an inactivated influenza vaccine.

This clonotype was counted only a few times. Just one base apart from a much larger clone, this may be a read error. The genes are TRBV20-1 and TRBJ2-7; D not certain. With 1 base removed from V and 3 bases from J, the gap between germline ends came to 4 bases. The CDR3 contains 11 residues. Germline V gene sequence: CDR1 DFQATT, CDR2 SNEGSKA (reference sequence). CDR3 region: CSARGSYEQYF. The CDR3 DNA follows: TGCAGTGCTAGAGGAAGCTACGAGCAGTACTTC.

This clonotype was recorded many times. V gene TRBV6-5 combines with J gene TRBJ2-5; TRBD2 is a possible D gene (6 bases). Germline V lookup: CDR1 MNHEY, CDR2 SVGAGI. With 0 bases removed from V and 4 bases from J, the gap between germline ends came to 15 bases. The CDR3 runs 16 residues. DNA of the CDR3: TGTGCCAGCAGTTACTCGAACGGGAGCTTTCCAGAGACCCAGTACTTC. This translates into CASSYSNGSFPETQYF.

This clonotype was recorded many times. The V call is TRBV27, the J call TRBJ2-3; 12 bases match TRBD2. The CDR3 totals 14 residues. J lost 7 bases, V lost 5 bases, and 4 bases had no gene match. The germline V gene encodes CDR1 MNHEY and CDR2 SMNVEV (reference sequence). CDR3 loop: CASSLAGGLNTQYF. Here the CDR3 DNA reads TGTGCCAGCAGTCTAGCGGGGGGGCTGAATACGCAGTATTTT.

The V call is TRBV3-1, the J call TRBJ1-1; no clear D gene. Germline V gene lookup returns CDR1 LGHDT and CDR2 YNNKEL (reference sequence). The CDR3 is 14 residues long. Trimming stripped 6 bases from V and 0 bases from J, with 11 bases between. The DNA for the CDR3 is TGTGCCAGCAGTCGGGCCGGCATGAACACTGAAGCTTTCTTT. Protein product: CASSRAGMNTEAFF.

This clonotype was counted between two and nine times. The rearrangement links TRBV6-2 or TRBV6-3 to TRBJ2-7; 15 nucleotides match TRBD2. J lost 6 bases, V lost 8 bases, and 2 bases had no gene match. CDR3 length equals 13 residues. Germline V CDR1 and CDR2: MNHEY, SVGEGT. The CDR3 spells CASWGLAGGEQYF. DNA of the CDR3: TGTGCCAGCTGGGGACTAGCGGGGGGCGAGCAGTACTTC.

This clonotype was detected only a few times. The V gene is TRBV2, the J gene TRBJ2-5; 7 bases align to TRBD1. The CDR3 runs to 14 residues. V lost 5 bases and J lost 9; bases outside the gene matches: 12. In germline, CDR1 is SNHLY, CDR2 FYNNEI. The CDR3 loop is CASSLGQSLWSQYF. As DNA, the CDR3 is TGTGCCAGCAGTTTGGGACAGTCCCTTTGGTCCCAGTACTTC.

This clonotype was picked up many times. J is TRBJ2-7 and V is TRBV6-2 or TRBV6-3; D unclear. Trimming shortened V by 5 bases and J by 3 bases, and 5 bases separated the two germline ends. The V gene's germline CDR1 is MNHEY and CDR2 SVGEGT. This CDR3 has 11 amino acids. The CDR3 region is CASSPLYEQYF. CDR3 sequence (DNA): TGTGCCAGCAGTCCCCTCTACGAGCAGTACTTC.

In this sample, this clonotype turned up a few times. The genes are TRBV2 and TRBJ2-3; 9 bases align to TRBD1. Germline V CDR1 and CDR2: SNHLY, FYNNEI. The V gene end was trimmed by 4 bases and the J gene end by 1 base; junction bases not matched to a gene: 0. The CDR3 contains 14 residues. In DNA, the CDR3 is TGTGCCAGCAGTGGGGACAGGGGCACAGATACGCAGTATTTT. Translation gives CASSGDRGTDTQYF. The variable domain in full, with the rest retrieved from reference TRBV2 and TRBJ2-3, is EPEVTQTPSHQVTQMGQEVILRCVPISNHLYFYWYRQILGQKVEFLVSFYNNEISEKSEIFDDQFSVERPDGSNFTLKIRSTKLEDSAMYFCASSGDRGTDTQYFGPGTRLTVL.

This clonotype came up a few times. The CDR3 loop is CASSRRTSGLNNEQFF. For the CDR3, the DNA is TGTGCCAGCAGCCGACGGACTAGCGGGCTAAACAATGAGCAGTTCTTC. The J gene is TRBJ2-1, the V gene TRBV11-1; 11 nucleotides agree with TRBD2. Germline V gene lookup returns CDR1 SGHAT and CDR2 FQDESV (reference sequence). After removal of 5 bases from V and 5 bases from J, the junction contained 8 bases not matched to a gene. The CDR3 contains 16 residues. Together with reference TRBV11-1 and TRBJ2-1, the CDR3 gives the full variable domain: EAEVAQSPRYKITEKSQAVAFWCDPISGHATLYWYRQILGQGPELLVQFQDESVVDDSQLPKDRFSAERLKGVDSTLKIQPAELGDSAMYLCASSRRTSGLNNEQFFGPGTRLTVL.

This clonotype turned up a few times. The chain combines TRBV5-5 with TRBJ2-3, with a weak D call TRBD2 (6 bases). In germline, CDR1 is SGHKS, CDR2 YYEKEE (reference sequence). The length of the CDR3 is 17 residues. Trimming shortened V by 0 bases and J by 0 bases, and 14 bases separated the two germline ends. CDR3: CASSLGAGSYSTDTQYF. CDR3 in DNA: TGTGCCAGCAGCTTGGGGGCGGGGAGTTATAGCACAGATACGCAGTATTTT.

The chain uses TRBV10-3 and TRBJ2-2; D might be TRBD1 (6 bases). Germline CDR1 is ENHRY and CDR2 is SYGVKD. CDR3 length: 14 amino acids. Trimming took off 6 bases at V and 6 bases at J, with 14 bases between the two ends. CDR3 amino acids: CAIRVAGAAGELFF. CDR3 nucleotide sequence: TGTGCCATCAGGGTGGCAGGGGCCGCCGGGGAGCTGTTTTTT.

This clonotype was seen more than once but under ten times. The chain combines TRBV5-5 with TRBJ2-5, with no clear D. This CDR3 has 12 residues. The V gene's germline CDR1 is SGHKS and CDR2 YYEKEE (reference sequence). The V end lost 1 base, the J end lost 2 bases, and 3 bases lay between the germline ends. CDR3 nucleotide sequence: TGTGCCAGCAGCTTGTTACAAGAGACCCAGTACTTC. Amino acids: CASSLLQETQYF.

This clonotype was counted many times. The J gene is TRBJ1-2, the V gene TRBV5-1; 9 bases map to TRBD1. CDR1 and CDR2 (germline): SGHRS, YFSETQ. There are 14 residues in the CDR3. J gave up 2 bases and V 4 bases, and 3 bases lay outside the gene matches. The CDR3 region is CASSPQGANYGYTF. The DNA for the CDR3 is TGCGCCAGCAGCCCACAGGGGGCCAACTATGGCTACACCTTC.

The genes are TRBV15 and TRBJ2-5, with D perhaps TRBD1 or TRBD2 (6 bases each). The CDR3 length is 15 residues. The germline V gene encodes CDR1 LNHNV and CDR2 YYDKDF (reference sequence). Trimming took off 6 bases at V and 0 bases at J, with 14 bases between the two ends. The CDR3 DNA follows: TGTGCCACCAGAGGGGGGTCGCGGAACCAAGAGACCCAGTACTTC. Translating it yields CATRGGSRNQETQYF.

This clonotype has just a few counts. The chain employs TRBV28 and TRBJ1-2; D is ambiguous. CDR3 length: 12 residues. Germline CDR1 reads MDHEN; CDR2 reads SYDVKM. V lost 4 bases to trimming and J lost 4 bases, with 7 bases between them. The CDR3 sequence: CASSSGFYGYTF. The CDR3 DNA reads as TGTGCCAGCAGTTCGGGGTTCTATGGCTACACCTTC.

The chain combines TRBV3-1 with TRBJ2-7; D is ambiguous. CDR1 and CDR2 (germline): LGHDT, YNNKEL (reference sequence). The V end lost 3 bases, the J end lost 7 bases, and 13 bases lay between the germline ends. The CDR3 totals 13 residues. The CDR3 DNA reads TGTGCCAGCAGCCAGGTCAGCCCGATGGAGCAGTACTTC. Encoded protein: CASSQVSPMEQYF.

The chain is built from TRBV15 and TRBJ1-5; the D gene is possibly TRBD1 (6 bases). Deletions cut 4 bases from V and 6 bases from J, with 13 bases between. The CDR3 length is 14 residues. Germline CDR1 is LNHNV and CDR2 is YYDKDF (reference sequence). The CDR3 DNA reads as TGTGCCACCAGCAAACAGGGAGTAAGTCAGCCCCAGCATTTT. Protein product: CATSKQGVSQPQHF.

The rearrangement uses TRBV12-3 or TRBV12-4 and TRBJ2-1; D unresolved. The CDR3 sequence is 13 residues long. Trimming took 4 bases from V and 5 from J, leaving 9 bases between them. The CDR3 reads CASSSYLDNEQFF. The CDR3, as DNA: TGTGCCAGCAGTTCCTACTTGGACAATGAGCAGTTCTTC.

There are many counts of this clonotype. The rearrangement joins TRBV12-3 or TRBV12-4 to TRBJ1-1, with 9 bases matching TRBD1. After removal of 7 bases from V and 3 bases from J, the junction contained 6 bases not matched to a gene. CDR3 length: 14 amino acids. DNA of the CDR3: TGTGCCAGCAACAAACAGGGGGCCTACACTGAAGCTTTCTTT. Translated: CASNKQGAYTEAFF.

This chain joins TRBV4-3 and TRBJ2-7, with 7 bases matching TRBD1. The CDR3 runs 15 residues. Germline trimming cut 4 bases from V and 0 bases from J; bases unmatched to any gene: 6. Germline V gene lookup returns CDR1 LGHNA and CDR2 YSLEER. The CDR3 nucleotides are TGCGCCAGCAGCCGCATACAGGGGAGCTCCTACGAGCAGTACTTC. Its translation: CASSRIQGSSYEQYF.

This clonotype was counted many times. The CDR3 DNA follows: TGTGCCAGCAGCCGAGAATTGGGAGCATCCTACAATGAGCAGTTCTTC. Translation: CASSRELGASYNEQFF. The chain recombines TRBV7-9 with TRBJ2-1; D might be TRBD2 (5 bases). Germline V gene data show CDR1 as SEHNR and CDR2 as FQNEAQ (reference sequence). V was clipped by 5 bases and J by 1 base, with 15 bases between them. CDR3 length: 16 residues.